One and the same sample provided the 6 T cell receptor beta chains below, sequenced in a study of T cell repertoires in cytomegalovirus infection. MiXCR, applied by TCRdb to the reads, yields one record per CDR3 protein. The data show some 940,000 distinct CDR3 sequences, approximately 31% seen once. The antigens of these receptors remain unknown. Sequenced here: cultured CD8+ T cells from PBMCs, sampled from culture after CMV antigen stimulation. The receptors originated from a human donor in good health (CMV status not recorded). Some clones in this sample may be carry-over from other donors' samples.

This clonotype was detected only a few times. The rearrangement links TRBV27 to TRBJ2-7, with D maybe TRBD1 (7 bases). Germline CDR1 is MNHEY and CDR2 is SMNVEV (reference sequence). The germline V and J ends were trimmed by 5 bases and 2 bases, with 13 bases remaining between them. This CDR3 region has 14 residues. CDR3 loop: CASSPRGTAYEQYV. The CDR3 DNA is TGTGCCAGCAGTCCCCGCGGGACAGCCTACGAGCAGTACGTC.

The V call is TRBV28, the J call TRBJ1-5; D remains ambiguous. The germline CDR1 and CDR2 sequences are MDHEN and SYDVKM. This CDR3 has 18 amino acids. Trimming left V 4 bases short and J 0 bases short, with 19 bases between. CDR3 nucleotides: TGTGCCAGCAGTTCCCCCTCCACTACCCATTATAGCAATCAGCCCCAGCATTTT. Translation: CASSSPSTTHYSNQPQHF.

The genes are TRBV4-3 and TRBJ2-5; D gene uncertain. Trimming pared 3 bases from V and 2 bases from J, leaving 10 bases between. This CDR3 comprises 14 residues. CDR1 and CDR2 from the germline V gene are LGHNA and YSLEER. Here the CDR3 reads CASSQWVGQETQYF. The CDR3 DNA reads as TGCGCCAGCAGCCAGTGGGTGGGGCAAGAGACCCAGTACTTC.

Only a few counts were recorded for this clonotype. The DNA for the CDR3 is TGTGCCAGCAGCTTTCCCCAGTGGGTGTCCTACAATGAGCAGTTCTTC. This codes for CASSFPQWVSYNEQFF. This chain connects TRBV7-9 to TRBJ2-1; D is unclear. CDR3 length: 16 residues. Germline CDR1 reads SEHNR; CDR2 reads FQNEAQ (reference sequence). The V gene lost 3 bases and the J gene lost 1 base, with 13 bases spanning the gap.

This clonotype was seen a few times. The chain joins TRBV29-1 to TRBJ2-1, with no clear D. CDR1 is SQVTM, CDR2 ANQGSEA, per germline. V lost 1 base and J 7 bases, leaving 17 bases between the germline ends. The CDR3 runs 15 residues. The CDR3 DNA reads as TGCAGCGTTGAAGGGTCCCCCGAGAGGAGAAATGAGCAGTTCTTC. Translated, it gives CSVEGSPERRNEQFF.

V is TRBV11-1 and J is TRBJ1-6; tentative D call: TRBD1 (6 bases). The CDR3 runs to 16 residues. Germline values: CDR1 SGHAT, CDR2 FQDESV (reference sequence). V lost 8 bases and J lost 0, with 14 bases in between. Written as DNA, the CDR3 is TGTGCCAGCCGAAACAGGGAGAGCTCCTATAATTCACCCCTCCACTTT. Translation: CASRNRESSYNSPLHF. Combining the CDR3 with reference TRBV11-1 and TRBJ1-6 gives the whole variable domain EAEVAQSPRYKITEKSQAVAFWCDPISGHATLYWYRQILGQGPELLVQFQDESVVDDSQLPKDRFSAERLKGVDSTLKIQPAELGDSAMYLCASRNRESSYNSPLHFGNGTRLTVT.